This T cell receptor (beta chain) was identified during a study of blood T cell repertoires in COVID-19. As for the study in general: The analysed material was cDNA or gDNA that came from T cells, B-cell-depleted T cells, or PBMCs.

TCRdb keeps only in-frame clones here, not all; method: immunoSEQ multiplex PCR. This sample carries roughly 75,000 clones, more than 80% of them seen once, and the ten largest clones take 6.9%. The junction had 2 bases not matched to a gene; V was cut back by 0 bases and J by 7 bases. The CDR3 sequence is 14 residues long. Germline V CDR1 and CDR2: MNHEY, SVGEGT. The TCR sequence derives from a human donor in a cohort sampled during active COVID-19. The sample was peripheral blood. The chain combines TRBV6-2 or TRBV6-3 with TRBJ2-1; 8 positions match TRBD2. As DNA, the CDR3 is TGTGCCAGCAGTTACTCCACGGGGGGGAATGAGCAGTTCTTC. Its protein product is CASSYSTGGNEQFF.